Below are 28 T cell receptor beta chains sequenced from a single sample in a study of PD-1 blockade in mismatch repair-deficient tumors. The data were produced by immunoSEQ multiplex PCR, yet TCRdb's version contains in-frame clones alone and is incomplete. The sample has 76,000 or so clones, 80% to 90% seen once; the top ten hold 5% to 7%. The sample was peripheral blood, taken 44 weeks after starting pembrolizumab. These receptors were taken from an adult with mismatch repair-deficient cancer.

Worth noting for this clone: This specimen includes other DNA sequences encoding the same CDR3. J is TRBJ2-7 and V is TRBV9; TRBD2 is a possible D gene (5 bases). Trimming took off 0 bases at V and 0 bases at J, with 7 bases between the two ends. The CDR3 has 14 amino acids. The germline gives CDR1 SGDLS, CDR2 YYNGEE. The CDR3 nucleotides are TGTGCCAGCAGCGTAGGAGGGAGCTCCTACGAGCAGTACTTC. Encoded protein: CASSVGGSSYEQYF.

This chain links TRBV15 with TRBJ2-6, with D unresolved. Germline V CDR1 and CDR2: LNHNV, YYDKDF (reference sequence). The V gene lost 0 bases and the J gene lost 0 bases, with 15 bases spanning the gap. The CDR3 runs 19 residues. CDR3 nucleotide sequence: TGTGCCACCAGCAGAGATCCGGGCAGATTCTTCTCTGGGGCCAACGTCCTGACTTTC. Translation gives CATSRDPGRFFSGANVLTF. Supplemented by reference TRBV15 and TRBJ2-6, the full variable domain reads DAMVIQNPRYQVTQFGKPVTLSCSQTLNHNVMYWYQQKSSQAPKLLFHYYDKDFNNEADTPDNFQSRRPNTSFCFLDIRSPGLGDTAMYLCATSRDPGRFFSGANVLTFGAGSRLTVL.

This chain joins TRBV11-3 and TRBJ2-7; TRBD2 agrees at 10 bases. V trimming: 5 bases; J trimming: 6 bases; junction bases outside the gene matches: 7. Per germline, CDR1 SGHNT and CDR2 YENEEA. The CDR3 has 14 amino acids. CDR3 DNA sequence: TGTGCCAGCAGCCTTCAGCGGGAGGGAGTCGAGCAGTACTTC. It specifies CASSLQREGVEQYF. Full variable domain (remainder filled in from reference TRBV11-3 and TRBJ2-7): EAGVVQSPRYKIIEKKQPVAFWCNPISGHNTLYWYLQNLGQGPELLIRYENEEAVDDSQLPKDRFSAERLKGVDSTLKIQPAELGDSAVYLCASSLQREGVEQYFGPGTRLTVT.

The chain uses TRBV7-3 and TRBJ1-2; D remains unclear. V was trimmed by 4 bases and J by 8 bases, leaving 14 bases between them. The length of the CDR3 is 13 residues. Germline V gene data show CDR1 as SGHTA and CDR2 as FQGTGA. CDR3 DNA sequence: TGTGCCAGCAGCTCCGGGCTCCGGCGAGGCTACACCTTC. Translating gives CASSSGLRRGYTF.

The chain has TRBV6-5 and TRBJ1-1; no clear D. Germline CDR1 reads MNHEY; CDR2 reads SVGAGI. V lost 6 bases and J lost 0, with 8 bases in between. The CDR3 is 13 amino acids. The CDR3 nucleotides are TGTGCCAGCAGGGGCTGGGTGAACACTGAAGCTTTCTTT. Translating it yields CASRGWVNTEAFF.

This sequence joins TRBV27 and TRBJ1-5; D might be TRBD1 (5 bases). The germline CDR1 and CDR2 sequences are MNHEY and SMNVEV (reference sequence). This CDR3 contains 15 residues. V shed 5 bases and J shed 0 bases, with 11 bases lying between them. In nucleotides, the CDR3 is TGTGCCAGCAGTCCGACAGCATATAGCAATCAGCCCCAGCATTTT. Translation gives CASSPTAYSNQPQHF.

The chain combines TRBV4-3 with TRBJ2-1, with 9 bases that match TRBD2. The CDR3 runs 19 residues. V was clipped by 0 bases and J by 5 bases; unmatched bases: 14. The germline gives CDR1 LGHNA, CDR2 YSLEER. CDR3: CASSQDPDLAGDSNNEQFF. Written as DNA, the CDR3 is TGCGCCAGCAGCCAAGATCCCGACTTAGCGGGAGATAGTAACAATGAGCAGTTCTTC.

CDR3 sequence: CASSLAIGDTEAFF. CDR3 DNA: TGTGCCAGCAGCTTAGCTATTGGGGACACTGAAGCTTTCTTT. This chain uses TRBV7-9 with TRBJ1-1; D is ambiguous. Per germline, CDR1 SEHNR and CDR2 FQNEAQ (reference sequence). V was trimmed by 0 bases and J by 3 bases, leaving 8 bases between them. The CDR3 sequence is 14 residues long.

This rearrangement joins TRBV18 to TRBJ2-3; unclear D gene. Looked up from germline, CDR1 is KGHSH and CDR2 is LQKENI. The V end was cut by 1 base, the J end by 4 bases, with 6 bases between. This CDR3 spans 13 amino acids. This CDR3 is CASSPQGPDTQYF. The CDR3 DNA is TGTGCCAGCTCACCACAGGGCCCAGATACGCAGTATTTT. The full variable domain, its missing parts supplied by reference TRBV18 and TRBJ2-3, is NAGVMQNPRHLVRRRGQEARLRCSPMKGHSHVYWYRQLPEEGLKFMVYLQKENIIDESGMPKERFSAEFPKEGPSILRIQQVVRGDSAAYFCASSPQGPDTQYFGPGTRLTVL.

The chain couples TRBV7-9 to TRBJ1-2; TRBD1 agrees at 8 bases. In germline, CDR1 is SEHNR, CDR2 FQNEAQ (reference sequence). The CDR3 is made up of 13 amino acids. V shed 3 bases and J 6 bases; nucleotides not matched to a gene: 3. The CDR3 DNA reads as TGTGCCAGCAGCTTTTTACAGGGGGATGGCTACACCTTC. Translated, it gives CASSFLQGDGYTF.

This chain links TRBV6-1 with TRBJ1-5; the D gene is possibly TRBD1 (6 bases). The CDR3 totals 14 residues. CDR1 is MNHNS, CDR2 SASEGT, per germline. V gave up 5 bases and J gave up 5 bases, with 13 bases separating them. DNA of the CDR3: TGTGCCAGCAGTTCCCGAGGGGGGGATCAGCCCCAGCATTTT. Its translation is CASSSRGGDQPQHF.

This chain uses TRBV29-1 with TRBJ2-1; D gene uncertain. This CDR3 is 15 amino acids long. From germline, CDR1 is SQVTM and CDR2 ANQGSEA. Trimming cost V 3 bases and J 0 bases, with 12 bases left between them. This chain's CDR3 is CSVEVALPSYNEQFF. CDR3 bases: TGCAGCGTTGAGGTAGCTTTGCCCTCCTACAATGAGCAGTTCTTC.

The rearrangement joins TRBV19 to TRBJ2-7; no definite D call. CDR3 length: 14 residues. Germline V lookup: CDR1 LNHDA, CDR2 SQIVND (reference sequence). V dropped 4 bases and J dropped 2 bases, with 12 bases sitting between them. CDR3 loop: CASSSGPMAYEQYF. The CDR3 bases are TGTGCCAGTAGTAGTGGCCCGATGGCCTACGAGCAGTACTTC. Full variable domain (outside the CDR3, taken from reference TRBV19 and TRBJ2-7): DGGITQSPKYLFRKEGQNVTLSCEQNLNHDAMYWYRQDPGQGLRLIYYSQIVNDFQKGDIAEGYSVSREKKESFPLTVTSAQKNPTAFYLCASSSGPMAYEQYFGPGTRLTVT.

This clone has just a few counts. The CDR3 nucleotides read TGTGCCAGTAGCATGACAGGGAGCCCTGAAGCTTTCTTT. Protein sequence: CASSMTGSPEAFF. V is TRBV19 and J is TRBJ1-1; 7 positions agree with TRBD1. Germline V lookup: CDR1 LNHDA, CDR2 SQIVND (reference sequence). The CDR3 loop spans 13 amino acids. The ends lost 6 bases at V and 6 bases at J; junction bases unmatched: 7.

The CDR3 sequence is CASSLEGASNQPQHF. CDR3 sequence (DNA): TGTGCCAGCAGCCTCGAAGGGGCGAGCAATCAGCCCCAGCATTTT. The chain is built from TRBV9 and TRBJ1-5; tentative D call: TRBD1 (5 bases). Trimming stripped 4 bases from V and 1 base from J, with 12 bases between. This CDR3 contains 15 residues. CDR1 SGDLS and CDR2 YYNGEE come from the germline V gene.

CDR3 coding DNA: TGCGCCAGCAGCTTGGGACCAGGGTACAATCAGCCCCAGCATTTT. This translates into CASSLGPGYNQPQHF. The V call is TRBV5-1, the J call TRBJ1-5; TRBD1 might be the D (5 bases). CDR3 size: 15 residues. Trimming took 0 bases from V and 3 from J, leaving 10 bases between them. Germline CDR1 SGHRS, CDR2 YFSETQ.

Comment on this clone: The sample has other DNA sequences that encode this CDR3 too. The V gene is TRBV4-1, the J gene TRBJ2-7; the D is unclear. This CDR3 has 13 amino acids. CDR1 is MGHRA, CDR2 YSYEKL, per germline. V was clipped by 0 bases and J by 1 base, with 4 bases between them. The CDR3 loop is CASSQERSYEQYF. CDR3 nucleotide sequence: TGCGCCAGCAGCCAAGAAAGGTCCTACGAGCAGTACTTC.

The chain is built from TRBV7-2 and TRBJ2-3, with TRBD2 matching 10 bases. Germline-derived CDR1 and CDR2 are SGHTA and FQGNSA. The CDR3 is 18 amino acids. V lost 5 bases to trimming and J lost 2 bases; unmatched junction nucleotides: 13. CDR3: CASSPRGASGRHTDTQYF. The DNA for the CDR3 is TGTGCCAGCAGCCCGAGGGGGGCTAGCGGGAGACACACAGATACGCAGTATTTT.

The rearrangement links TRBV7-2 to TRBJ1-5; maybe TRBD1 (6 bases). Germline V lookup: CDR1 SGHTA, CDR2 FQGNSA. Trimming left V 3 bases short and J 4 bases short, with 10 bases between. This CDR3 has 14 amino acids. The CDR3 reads CASSLDSGNQPQHF. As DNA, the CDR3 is TGTGCCAGCAGCTTGGACAGTGGGAATCAGCCCCAGCATTTT.

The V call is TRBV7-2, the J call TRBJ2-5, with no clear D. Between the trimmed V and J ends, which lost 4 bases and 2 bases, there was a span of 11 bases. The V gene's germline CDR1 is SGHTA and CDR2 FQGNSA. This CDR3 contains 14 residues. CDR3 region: CASSSGLIQETQYF. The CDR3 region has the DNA TGTGCCAGCAGCTCCGGGTTAATACAAGAGACCCAGTACTTC.

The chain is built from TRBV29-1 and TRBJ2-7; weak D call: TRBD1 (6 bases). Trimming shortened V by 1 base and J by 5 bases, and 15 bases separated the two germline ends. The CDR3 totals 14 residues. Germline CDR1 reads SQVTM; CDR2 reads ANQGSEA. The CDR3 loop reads CSVEVVGRGNEQYF. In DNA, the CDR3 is TGCAGCGTTGAAGTAGTGGGCAGGGGAAACGAGCAGTACTTC.

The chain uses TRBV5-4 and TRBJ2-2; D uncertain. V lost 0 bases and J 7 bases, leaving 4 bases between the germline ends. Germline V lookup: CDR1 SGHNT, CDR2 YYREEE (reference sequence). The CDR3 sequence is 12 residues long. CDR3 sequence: CASSLGGGELFF. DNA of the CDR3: TGTGCCAGCAGCTTGGGGGGCGGGGAGCTGTTTTTT.

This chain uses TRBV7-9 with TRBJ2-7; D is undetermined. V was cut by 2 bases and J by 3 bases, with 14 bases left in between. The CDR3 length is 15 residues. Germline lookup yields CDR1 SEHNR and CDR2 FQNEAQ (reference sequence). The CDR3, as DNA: TGTGCCAGCAGCTTACTAGGAATACCTAACTACGAGCAGTACTTC. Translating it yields CASSLLGIPNYEQYF. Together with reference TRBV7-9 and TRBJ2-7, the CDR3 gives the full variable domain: DTGVSQNPRHKITKRGQNVTFRCDPISEHNRLYWYRQTLGQGPEFLTYFQNEAQLEKSRLLSDRFSAERPKGSFSTLEIQRTEQGDSAMYLCASSLLGIPNYEQYFGPGTRLTVT.

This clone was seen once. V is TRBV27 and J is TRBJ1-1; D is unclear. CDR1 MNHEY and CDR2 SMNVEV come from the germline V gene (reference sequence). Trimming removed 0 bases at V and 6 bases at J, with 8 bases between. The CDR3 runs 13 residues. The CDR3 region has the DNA TGTGCCAGCAGTTTATCCCCGGTTGCTGAAGCTTTCTTT. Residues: CASSLSPVAEAFF.

CDR3 sequence reads: CASSPTVSYEQYF. The CDR3 DNA reads as TGTGCCAGCAGTCCGACAGTCTCCTACGAGCAGTACTTC. J is TRBJ2-7 and V is TRBV6-5, with TRBD1 as a possible D gene (5 bases). The CDR3 extends over 13 amino acids. Germline V lookup: CDR1 MNHEY, CDR2 SVGAGI. V was cut by 5 bases and J by 0 bases, with 8 bases left in between.

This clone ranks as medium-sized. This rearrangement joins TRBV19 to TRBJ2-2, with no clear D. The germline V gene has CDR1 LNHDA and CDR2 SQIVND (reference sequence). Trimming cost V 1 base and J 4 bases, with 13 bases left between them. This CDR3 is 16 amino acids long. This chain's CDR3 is CASSIARLLGTGELFF. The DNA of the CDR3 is TGTGCCAGTAGTATAGCGCGCCTCCTGGGCACCGGGGAGCTGTTTTTT.

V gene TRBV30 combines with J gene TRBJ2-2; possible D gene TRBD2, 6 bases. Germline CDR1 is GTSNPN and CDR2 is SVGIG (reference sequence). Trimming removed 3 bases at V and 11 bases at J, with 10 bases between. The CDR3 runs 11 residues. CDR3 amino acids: CAWSGGGELFF. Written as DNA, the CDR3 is TGTGCCTGGAGCGGGGGTGGAGAGCTGTTTTTT. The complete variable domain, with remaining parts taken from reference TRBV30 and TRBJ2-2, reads SQTIHQWPATLVQPVGSPLSLECTVEGTSNPNLYWYRQAAGRGLQLLFYSVGIGQISSEVPQNLSASRPQDRQFILSSKKLLLSDSGFYLCAWSGGGELFFGEGSRLTVL.

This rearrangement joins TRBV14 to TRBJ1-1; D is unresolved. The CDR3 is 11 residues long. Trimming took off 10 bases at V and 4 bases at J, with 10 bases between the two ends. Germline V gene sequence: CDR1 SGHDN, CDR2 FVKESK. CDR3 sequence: CATLSGTEAFF. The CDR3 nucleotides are TGTGCCACCTTATCGGGCACTGAAGCTTTCTTT.